The T cell receptor beta chain described here comes from a study of blood T cells in healthy people across ages. General study points: Donor CMV status, an unknown factor, possibly confounded changes in expanded clonotypes. Diversity of TCR beta per million T cells declined in a roughly linear way with age.

Samples each yielded at least 6 micrograms of total RNA. In this sample, this clonotype turned up many times. As yet, its antigen is unknown. The germline CDR1 and CDR2 sequences are SEHNR and FQNEAQ (reference sequence). Trimming took 5 bases from V and 5 from J, leaving 18 bases between them. The CDR3 sequence is 15 residues long. A J-beta primer mix and a sample-barcoded 5' primer were used in a second PCR of about 7 to 12 cycles. Via MiXCR, TCRdb re-called the 5' RACE reads, giving one row per CDR3 protein. The table includes roughly 1,500,000 distinct CDR3 sequences, about 35% detected once. J is TRBJ2-5 and V is TRBV7-9; D possibly matches TRBD1 or TRBD2 (7 bases each). Sequenced: blood. The TCR was taken from a woman aged 30 to 39 in good health. DNA for the CDR3: TGTGCCAGCAGCGCAGAGCGGGACAGCGGGGAGACCCAGTACTTC. Amino acids: CASSAERDSGETQYF.